This T cell receptor (beta chain) was captured in a study of blood T cell repertoires in COVID-19. As for the study in general: Nucleic acid was either cDNA or gDNA, and it came from T cells, B-cell-depleted T cells, or PBMCs.

Looked up from germline, CDR1 is MDHEN and CDR2 is SYDVKM. Unmatched junction bases numbered 11, after V lost 5 bases and J lost 4 bases. This CDR3 region has 16 residues. Original analysis: Researchers report that nucleated cell counts were estimated from reference gene primer amplification. TCRdb's table, derived via immunoSEQ multiplex PCR, lists solely in-frame clones and lacks some. That table is the source of V, J and clone size, and D and trimming were worked out from the DNA. The repertoire holds approximately 330,000 clones, approximately 90% seen once, with approximately 9.3% in the top ten. A Seattle source enrolled patients during active infection and followed them longitudinally.

The V call is TRBV28, the J call TRBJ1-2; 9 bases are a match to TRBD1. The sample consisted of peripheral blood. The source of this sequence is a man aged 30 to 45 with COVID-19, enrolled during active disease. CDR3: CASSPFMGQGPYGYTF. Written as DNA, the CDR3 is TGTGCCAGCAGTCCCTTCATGGGACAGGGTCCCTATGGCTACACCTTC.